The entry below describes one T cell receptor beta chain. Sequencing was performed with immunoSEQ multiplex PCR; in TCRdb, only in-frame clones are kept and a portion is missing. The sample lists around 70,000 clones, approximately 90% occurring once. The CDR3 is made up of 14 amino acids. Germline V gene lookup returns CDR1 MNHEY and CDR2 SVGAGI. V lost 6 bases to trimming and J lost 2 bases; unmatched junction nucleotides: 5. This entry comes from a study of T cell changes during pregnancy in multiple sclerosis. This specimen was peripheral blood, taken in the third trimester of pregnancy. The chain couples TRBV6-5 to TRBJ2-7, with 9 bases aligning to TRBD1. The receptor was isolated from a female donor with multiple sclerosis, enrolled in a pregnancy study. The CDR3 reads CASRAGQGTYEQYF. The CDR3 DNA reads as TGTGCCAGCAGAGCGGGACAGGGAACCTACGAGCAGTACTTC.